This T cell receptor (beta chain) was retrieved from a study of cytomegalovirus exposure and HLA in healthy donors. The study's findings and limits: An analysis done earlier found most TCR beta V segments productive about 87% or about 30% of the time.

The PCR used 60 Vbeta and 13 Jbeta primers. Sequenced by immunoSEQ multiplex PCR; TCRdb stores in-frame clones only, minus some. The sample includes about 99,000 clones, roughly 80% of them seen just once. As for this clone: Its antigen is undetermined. Germline is not matched at one junction end, which may reflect a read error.

Germline CDR1 reads SEHNR; CDR2 reads FQNEAQ (reference sequence). The CDR3 sequence is 13 residues long. The origin of this receptor is a man between 45 and 60 years old in good health and CMV-seropositive. The material sequenced was PBMCs. V gene TRBV7-9 combines with J gene TRBJ1-2; TRBD1 agrees at 7 bases. This CDR3 is CSSSTGQNYGYTF. The CDR3, as DNA: TGTTCCAGCAGCACGGGACAGAACTATGGCTACACCTTC.